These 3 T cell receptor beta chains share one sample of origin, sequenced in a study of T cell changes during pregnancy in multiple sclerosis. Clones were read by immunoSEQ multiplex PCR, and TCRdb kept only the in-frame ones, dropping some. Altogether about 33,000 clones are present, over 80% being singletons, with the ten largest covering approximately 3%. The starting material was CD4+ T cells from peripheral blood mononuclear cells, obtained in the third trimester of pregnancy. The origin of the receptors is a female donor in good health, enrolled as a control in a pregnancy study.

The chain links TRBV4-2 to TRBJ2-7; 7 positions agree with TRBD2. This CDR3 has 15 residues. Losses at the gene ends were 0 bases for V and 3 bases for J; bases not matched to a gene: 5. Germline assignment: CDR1 LGHNA and CDR2 YNFKEQ. Written as DNA, the CDR3 is TGTGCCAGCAGCCAAGAGTCTAGCGGACTCTACGAGCAGTACTTC. This encodes CASSQESSGLYEQYF.

This clone was picked up a small number of times. V usage is TRBV6-6 and J usage is TRBJ1-2; D gene uncertain. The V gene's germline CDR1 is MNHNY and CDR2 SVGAGI (reference sequence). V lost 5 bases and J 2 bases, leaving 9 bases between the germline ends. The CDR3 is 13 residues long. The CDR3 here is CASSQQSNYGYTF. The CDR3 DNA follows: TGTGCCAGCAGTCAACAGAGCAACTATGGCTACACCTTC.

This clone was recorded once. The gene calls are TRBV28 and TRBJ2-1; the D gene is possibly TRBD1 (5 bases). Germline values: CDR1 MDHEN, CDR2 SYDVKM. V was trimmed by 2 bases and J by 6 bases, leaving 17 bases between them. The CDR3 consists of 16 residues. The CDR3 protein is CASSLGAHPTINEQFF. The CDR3 nucleotides read TGTGCCAGCAGTTTAGGGGCCCACCCAACAATCAATGAGCAGTTCTTC.